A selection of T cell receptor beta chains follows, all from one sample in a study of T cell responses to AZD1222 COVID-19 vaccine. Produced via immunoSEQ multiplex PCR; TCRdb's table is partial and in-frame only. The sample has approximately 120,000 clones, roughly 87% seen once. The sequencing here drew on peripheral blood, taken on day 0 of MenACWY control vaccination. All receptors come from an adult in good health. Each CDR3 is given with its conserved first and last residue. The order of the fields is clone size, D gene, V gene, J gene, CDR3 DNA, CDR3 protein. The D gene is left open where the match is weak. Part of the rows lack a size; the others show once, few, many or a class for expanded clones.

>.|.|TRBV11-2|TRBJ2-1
TGTGCCAGCAGCCCTGGGGTTCCCAATGAGCAGTTCTTC
CASSPGVPNEQFF
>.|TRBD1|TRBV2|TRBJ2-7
TGTGCCAGCATACAGGGGGCAGGGGAGCAGTACTTC
CASIQGAGEQYF
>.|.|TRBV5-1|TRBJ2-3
TGCGCCAGCAGCTTAGACCCTTATACGGATACGCAGTATTTT
CASSLDPYTDTQYF
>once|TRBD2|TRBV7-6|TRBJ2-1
TGTGCCAGCAGCACTAGCGGGAGCTCCTACAATGAGCAGTTCTTC
CASSTSGSSYNEQFF
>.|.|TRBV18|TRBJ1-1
TGTGCCAGCTCACCAGAACAGGGCGGCTTCACTGAAGCTTTCTTT
CASSPEQGGFTEAFF
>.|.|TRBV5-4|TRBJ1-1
TGTGCCAGCAGCCCTGCCCCGGGACACAACACTGAAGCTTTCTTT
CASSPAPGHNTEAFF
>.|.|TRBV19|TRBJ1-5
TGTGCCAGTAGTATAGGCCTCGGGAATCAGCCCCAGCATTTT
CASSIGLGNQPQHF
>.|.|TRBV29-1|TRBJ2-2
TGCAGCGTTGTGGGGCACGCGAACACCGGGGAGCTGTTTTTT
CSVVGHANTGELFF
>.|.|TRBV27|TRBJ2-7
TGTGCCAGCAGTCCCGGACTCAACTACGAGCAGTACTTC
CASSPGLNYEQYF
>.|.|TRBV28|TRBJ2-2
TGTGCCAGCAGTCCGAGGAACACCGGGGAGCTGTTTTTT
CASSPRNTGELFF
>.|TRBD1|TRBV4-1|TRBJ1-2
TGCGCCAGCAGCCAAGATCCGTCCCCAGACAGGGTCGTTGTTGGCTACACCTTC
CASSQDPSPDRVVVGYTF
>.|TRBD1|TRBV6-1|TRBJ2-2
TGTGCCAGCAGTGTACGCGCCGGGACAGGGGGTGTCAGGGAGCTGTTTTTT
CASSVRAGTGGVRELFF
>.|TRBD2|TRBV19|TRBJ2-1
TGTGCCAGTAGTATCTTAGCGGGGGGGCACGGTGAGCAGTTCTTC
CASSILAGGHGEQFF
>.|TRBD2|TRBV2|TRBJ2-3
TGTGCCAGCAGACATCAGCCTAGCGGGAGGGCCAGCACAGATACGCAGTATTTT
CASRHQPSGRASTDTQYF
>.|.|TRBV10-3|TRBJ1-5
TGTGCCATCAGTGAGGGGCTCGTCAATCAGCCCCAGCATTTT
CAISEGLVNQPQHF
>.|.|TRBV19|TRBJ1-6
TGTGCCAGTAGTATAGGGGAGGGGCACGTTTATTCACCCCTCCACTTT
CASSIGEGHVYSPLHF
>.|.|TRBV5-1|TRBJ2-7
TGCGCCAGCAGCTCCCCCGAGGGGGTCTACGTCGAGCAGTACTTC
CASSSPEGVYVEQYF
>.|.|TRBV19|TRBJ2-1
TGTGCCAGTAGTACAGCAGATGAGCAGTTCTTC
CASSTADEQFF
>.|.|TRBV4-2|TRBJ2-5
TGTGCCAGCAGCCAAGGGGGCGAGACCCAGTACTTC
CASSQGGETQYF
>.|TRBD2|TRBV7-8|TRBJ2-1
TGTGCCAGCAGCTTAGACCCTGGGAGGGCGGGGAATGAGCAGTTCTTC
CASSLDPGRAGNEQFF
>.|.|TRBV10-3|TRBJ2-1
TGTGCCATCAGTGAGTCTTACCTCCCACCCTACAATGAGCAGTTCTTC
CAISESYLPPYNEQFF
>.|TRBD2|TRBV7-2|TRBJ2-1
TGTGCCAGCAGCCTACTAGCGGGGGCGTACAATGAGCAGTTCTTC
CASSLLAGAYNEQFF
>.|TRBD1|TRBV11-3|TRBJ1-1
TGTGCCAGCAGCCACGTAATTCCGACAGGGCCTGCTTTCTTT
CASSHVIPTGPAFF
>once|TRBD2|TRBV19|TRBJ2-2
TGTGCCAGTAGCCTTAGCGGGAGTCCAACCGGGGAGCTGTTTTTT
CASSLSGSPTGELFF
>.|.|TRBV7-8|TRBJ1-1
TGTGCCAGCAGCTTAGAGTGGGGAGGTGAAGCTTTCTTT
CASSLEWGGEAFF
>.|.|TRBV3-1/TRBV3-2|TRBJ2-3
TGTGCCAGCAGCCGAGGGGGGGATACGCAGTATTTT
CASSRGGDTQYF
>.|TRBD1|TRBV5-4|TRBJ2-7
TGTGCCAGCAGCGGGACAGGGGGCGAGCAGTACTTC
CASSGTGGEQYF
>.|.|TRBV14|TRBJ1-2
TGTGCCAGCAGCCAAGAGCCCCGACAGGCGAGAGGCTATGGCTACACCTTC
CASSQEPRQARGYGYTF
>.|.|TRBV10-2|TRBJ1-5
TGCGCCAGCAGTGAGTCGGCTCAGCCCCAGCATTTT
CASSESAQPQHF
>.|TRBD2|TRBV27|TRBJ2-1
TGTGCCAGCAGATTAGCGGGAATAGTCAATGAGCAGTTCTTC
CASRLAGIVNEQFF
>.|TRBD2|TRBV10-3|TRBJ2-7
TGTGCCATTATGACTAGCGGGGGATACGAGCAGTACTTC
CAIMTSGGYEQYF
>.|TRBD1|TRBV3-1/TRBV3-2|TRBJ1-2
TGTGCCAGCAGCCAAGAAGGGACAGGGGGCGTTGGCTACACCTTC
CASSQEGTGGVGYTF
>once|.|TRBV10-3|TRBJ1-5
TGTGCCATCAGTGTCTCTGATGGGGGGGCGGATCAGCCCCAGCATTTT
CAISVSDGGADQPQHF
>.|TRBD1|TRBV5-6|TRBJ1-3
TGTGCCAGCAGCGTACAGGGGAACACCATATATTTT
CASSVQGNTIYF
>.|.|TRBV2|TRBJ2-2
TGTGCCAGCAGGGAAGGGGGCACCGGGGAGCTGTTTTTT
CASREGGTGELFF
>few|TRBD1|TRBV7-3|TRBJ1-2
TGTGCCAGCAGCCCAACTCCGGGACAGGGCCATGGCTACACCTTC
CASSPTPGQGHGYTF
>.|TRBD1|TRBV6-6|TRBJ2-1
TGTGCCAGCAGTTACATGGGACAGTACAATGAGCAGTTCTTC
CASSYMGQYNEQFF
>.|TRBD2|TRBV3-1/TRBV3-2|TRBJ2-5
TGTGCCAGCAGCAGGTTAGCGGGAGAGGCGGAGACCCAGTACTTC
CASSRLAGEAETQYF
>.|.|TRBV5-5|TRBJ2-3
TGTGCCAGCAGCTCCTTTACAGGCGCCCGGAGCACAGATACGCAGTATTTT
CASSSFTGARSTDTQYF
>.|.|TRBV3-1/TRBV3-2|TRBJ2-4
TGTGCCAGCAGCCAAAGACCAGACAGGTCCGCTCCCTCAGCCAAAAACATTCAGTACTTC
CASSQRPDRSAPSAKNIQYF
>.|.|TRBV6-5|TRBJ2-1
TGTGCCAGCAGGCCCGGGCTTCCCACTTTAGGATGGTTCTTC
CASRPGLPTLGWFF
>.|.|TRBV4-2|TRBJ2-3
TGTGCCAGCAGCCAACCGCCTGTCGGGTCAGATACGCAGTATTTT
CASSQPPVGSDTQYF
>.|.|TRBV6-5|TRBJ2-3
TGTGCCAGCAGCCGAGCGGTAATGGGCACAGATACGCAGTATTTT
CASSRAVMGTDTQYF
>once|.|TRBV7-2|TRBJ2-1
TGTGCCAGCAGCTCTGAGCGGCGCTGGGGTGAGCAGTTCTTC
CASSSERRWGEQFF
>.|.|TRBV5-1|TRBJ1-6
TGCGCCAGCAGCTTCACACTGACCGACGGTTATAATTCACCCCTCCACTTT
CASSFTLTDGYNSPLHF
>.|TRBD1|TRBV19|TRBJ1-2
TGTGCCAGTAGTACCCGACAGGGTAACTATGGCTACACCTTC
CASSTRQGNYGYTF
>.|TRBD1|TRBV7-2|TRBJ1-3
TGTGCCAGCAGCCGTACCCGACAGGGGAGTTCTGGAAACACCATATATTTT
CASSRTRQGSSGNTIYF
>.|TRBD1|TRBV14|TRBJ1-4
TGTGCCAGCAGTCGAGGGGGCCGAGCTAATGAAAAACTGTTTTTT
CASSRGGRANEKLFF
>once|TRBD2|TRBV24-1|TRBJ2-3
TGTGCCACCAGTGGTTCTAGCGGGAGGGCGACAGATACGCAGTATTTT
CATSGSSGRATDTQYF
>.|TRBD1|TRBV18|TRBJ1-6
TGTGCCAGCTCACCCCTGGGCAGGGGGTATAATTCACCCCTCCACTTT
CASSPLGRGYNSPLHF
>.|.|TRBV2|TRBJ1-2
TGTGCCAGCACTCCCCAGGGTGGCTACACCTTC
CASTPQGGYTF
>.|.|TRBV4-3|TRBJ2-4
TGCGCCAGCAGCCAAGATGGGTGGGGGACAGCCAAAAACATTCAGTACTTC
CASSQDGWGTAKNIQYF
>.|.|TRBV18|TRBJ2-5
TGTGCCAGCTCACCACAGGGGGAGCCAGAGACCCAGTACTTC
CASSPQGEPETQYF
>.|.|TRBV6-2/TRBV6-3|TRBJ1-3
TGTGCCAGCAGTTACTCGCCAGGCTCTGGAAACACCATATATTTT
CASSYSPGSGNTIYF
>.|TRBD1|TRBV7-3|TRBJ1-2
TGTGCCAGCAGTCCGGACAGGAACTATGGCTACACCTTC
CASSPDRNYGYTF